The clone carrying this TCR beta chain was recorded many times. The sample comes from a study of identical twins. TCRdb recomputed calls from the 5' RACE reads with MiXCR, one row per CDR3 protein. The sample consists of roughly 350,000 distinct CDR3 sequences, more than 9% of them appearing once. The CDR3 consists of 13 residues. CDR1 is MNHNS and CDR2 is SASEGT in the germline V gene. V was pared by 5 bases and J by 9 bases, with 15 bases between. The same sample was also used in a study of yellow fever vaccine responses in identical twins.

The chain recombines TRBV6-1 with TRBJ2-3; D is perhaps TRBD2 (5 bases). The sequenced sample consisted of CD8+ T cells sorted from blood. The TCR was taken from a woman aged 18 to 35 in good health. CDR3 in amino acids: CASSKTELDTQYF. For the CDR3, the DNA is TGTGCCAGCAGTAAAACGGAACTAGACACGCAGTATTTT.